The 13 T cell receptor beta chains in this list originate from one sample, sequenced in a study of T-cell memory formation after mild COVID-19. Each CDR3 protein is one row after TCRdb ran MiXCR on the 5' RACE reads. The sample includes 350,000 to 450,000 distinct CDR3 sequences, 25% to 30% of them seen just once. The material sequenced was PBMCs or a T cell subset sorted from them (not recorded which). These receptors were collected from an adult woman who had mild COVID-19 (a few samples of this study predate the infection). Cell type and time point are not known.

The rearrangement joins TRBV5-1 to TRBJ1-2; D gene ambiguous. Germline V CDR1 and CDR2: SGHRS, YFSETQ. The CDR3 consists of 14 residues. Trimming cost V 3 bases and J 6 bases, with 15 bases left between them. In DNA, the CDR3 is TGCGCCAGCAGCTCCAGCGGCCTAGCGGATGGCTACACCTTC. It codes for CASSSSGLADGYTF.

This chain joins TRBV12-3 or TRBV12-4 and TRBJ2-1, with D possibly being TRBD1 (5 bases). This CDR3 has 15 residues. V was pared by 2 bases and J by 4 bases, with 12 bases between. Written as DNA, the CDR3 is TGTGCCAGCAGTTTAATGGGGCCCCGTTACAATGAGCAGTTCTTC. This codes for CASSLMGPRYNEQFF.

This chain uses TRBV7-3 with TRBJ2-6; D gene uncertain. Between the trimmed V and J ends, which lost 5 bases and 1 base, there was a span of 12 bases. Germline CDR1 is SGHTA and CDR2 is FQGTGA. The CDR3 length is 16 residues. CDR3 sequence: CASSPTAGSGANVLTF. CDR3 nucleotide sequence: TGTGCCAGCAGCCCTACAGCCGGATCTGGGGCCAACGTCCTGACTTTC. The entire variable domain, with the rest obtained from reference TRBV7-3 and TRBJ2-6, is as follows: GAGVSQTPSNKVTEKGKYVELRCDPISGHTALYWYRQSLGQGPEFLIYFQGTGAADDSGLPNDRFFAVRPEGSVSTLKIQRTERGDSAVYLCASSPTAGSGANVLTFGAGSRLTVL.

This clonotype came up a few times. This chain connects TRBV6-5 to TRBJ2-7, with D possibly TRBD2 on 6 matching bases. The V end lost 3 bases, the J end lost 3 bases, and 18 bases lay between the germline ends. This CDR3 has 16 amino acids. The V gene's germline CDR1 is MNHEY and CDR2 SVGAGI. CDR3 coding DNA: TGTGCCAGCAGTTATGGGGCCTTGGAGGGAGTCTACGAGCAGTACTTC. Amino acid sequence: CASSYGALEGVYEQYF.

CDR3 coding DNA: TGTGCCAGCAGTCTAGTAGGGGGTGAGGGTTTCACTGAAGCTTTCTTT. This codes for CASSLVGGEGFTEAFF. V is TRBV7-2 and J is TRBJ1-1; perhaps TRBD1 as D (6 bases). This CDR3 spans 16 amino acids. Per germline, CDR1 SGHTA and CDR2 FQGNSA. The V and J ends lost 6 bases and 4 bases respectively, with 21 bases between them.

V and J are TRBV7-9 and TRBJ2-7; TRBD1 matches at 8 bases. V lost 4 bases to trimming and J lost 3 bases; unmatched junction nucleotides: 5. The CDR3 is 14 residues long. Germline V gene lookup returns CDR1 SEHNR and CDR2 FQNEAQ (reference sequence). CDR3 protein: CASSSYDRGYEQYF. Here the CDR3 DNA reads TGTGCCAGCAGCTCATACGACAGGGGCTACGAGCAGTACTTC.

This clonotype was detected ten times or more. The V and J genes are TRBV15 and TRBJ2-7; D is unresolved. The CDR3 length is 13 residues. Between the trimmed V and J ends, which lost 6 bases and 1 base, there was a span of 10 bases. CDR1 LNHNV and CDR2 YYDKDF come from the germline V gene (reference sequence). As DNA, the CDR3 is TGTGCCACCAGTATGAAGGGATCCTACGAGCAGTACTTC. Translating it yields CATSMKGSYEQYF.

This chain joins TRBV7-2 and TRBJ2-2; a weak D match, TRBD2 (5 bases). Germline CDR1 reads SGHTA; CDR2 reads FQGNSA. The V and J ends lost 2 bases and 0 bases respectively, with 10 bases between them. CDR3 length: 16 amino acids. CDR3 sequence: CASSLQSAANTGELFF. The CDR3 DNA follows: TGTGCCAGCAGCTTACAGTCAGCGGCGAACACCGGGGAGCTGTTTTTT.

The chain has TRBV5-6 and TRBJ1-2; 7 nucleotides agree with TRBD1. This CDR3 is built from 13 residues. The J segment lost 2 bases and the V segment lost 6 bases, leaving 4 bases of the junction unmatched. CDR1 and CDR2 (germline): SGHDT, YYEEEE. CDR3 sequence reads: CASNNRGNYGYTF. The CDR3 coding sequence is TGTGCCAGCAACAACAGGGGAAACTATGGCTACACCTTC.

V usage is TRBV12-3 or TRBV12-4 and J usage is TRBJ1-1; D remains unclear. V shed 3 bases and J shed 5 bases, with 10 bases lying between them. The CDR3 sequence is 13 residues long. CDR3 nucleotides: TGTGCCAGCAGTTTTTCAGGACGGACTGAAGCTTTCTTT. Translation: CASSFSGRTEAFF.

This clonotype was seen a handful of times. Written as DNA, the CDR3 is TGTGCCAGCAGCCCCCGTATCTACGGACTAGCGGGACTTTACGAGCAGTACTTC. Its protein is CASSPRIYGLAGLYEQYF. The chain is built from TRBV3-1 and TRBJ2-7; the match to TRBD2 covers 12 bases. The CDR3 extends over 18 amino acids. CDR1 is LGHDT, CDR2 YNNKEL, per germline (reference sequence). J gave up 4 bases and V 4 bases, and 14 bases lay outside the gene matches.

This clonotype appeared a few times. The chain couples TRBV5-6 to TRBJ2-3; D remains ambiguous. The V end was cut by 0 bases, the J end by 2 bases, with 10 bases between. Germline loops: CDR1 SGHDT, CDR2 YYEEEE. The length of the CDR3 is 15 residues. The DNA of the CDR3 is TGTGCCAGCAGCTTGGGTCAGCTCCACACAGATACGCAGTATTTT. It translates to CASSLGQLHTDTQYF.

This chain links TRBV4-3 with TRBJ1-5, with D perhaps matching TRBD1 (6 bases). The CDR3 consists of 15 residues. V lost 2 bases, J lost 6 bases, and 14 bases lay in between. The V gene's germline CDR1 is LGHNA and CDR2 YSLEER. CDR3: CASSQFKGDTQPQHF. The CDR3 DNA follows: TGCGCCAGCAGCCAATTTAAGGGGGACACTCAGCCCCAGCATTTT.